This TCR beta chain emerged from a study of PD-1 blockade in classical Hodgkin lymphoma. As regards this clone: Its antigen remains unknown.

Overall study results and limits: The authors have not defined what causes the repertoire differences, possibly disease activity or prior therapy. A significant rise in TCR diversity by C4D1 was seen for CD4+ but not CD8+ cells. Whoever responded completely had baseline diversity much like that seen in newly diagnosed patients.

Libraries were prepared by immunoSEQ multiplex PCR; TCRdb keeps only in-frame clonotypes and omits some of them. The sample consists of approximately 99,000 clones, 80% to 90% of them appearing once. Every patient relapsed after autologous stem cell transplantation, and brentuximab vedotin exposure varied. When best responses were assessed, they were complete response, partial response or progressive disease. The V gene lost 1 base and the J gene lost 0 bases, with 10 bases spanning the gap. This CDR3 comprises 16 residues. Germline V gene sequence: CDR1 LGHNA, CDR2 YNFKEQ. The sequencing used peripheral blood mononuclear cells (PBMCs), collected before the second cycle of nivolumab. V usage is TRBV4-2 and J usage is TRBJ2-1; D gene uncertain. The clonotype originates from a human donor with classical Hodgkin lymphoma. CDR3 residues: CASSQGGVSSYNEQFF. CDR3 bases: TGTGCCAGCAGCCAAGGAGGCGTAAGCTCCTACAATGAGCAGTTCTTC.